The sequence of this T cell receptor beta chain was determined in a study of blood T cell repertoires in COVID-19. Per the original data handling: By means of reference gene primer amplification, nucleated cell counts were estimated. Profiled with immunoSEQ multiplex PCR; TCRdb holds only in-frame clones, not every one. V and J calls and clone size are as listed in that table; D and trimming were resolved from the DNA. The sample includes 100,000 to 150,000 clones, around 76% of them seen just once. Seattle patient enrollment occurred during active infection, with longitudinal follow-up thereafter. V lost 2 bases to trimming and J lost 8 bases, with 6 bases between them. This CDR3 has 11 amino acids. Germline CDR1 reads MNHEY; CDR2 reads SVGAGI.

The sequence came from a man older than 75 with COVID-19, enrolled during active disease. The rearrangement joins TRBV6-5 to TRBJ1-2; the D is unclear. The specimen sequenced was peripheral blood. The CDR3 sequence is CASSYGLGYTF. CDR3 nucleotides: TGTGCCAGCAGTTACGGCCTCGGCTACACCTTC.